This T cell receptor (beta chain) was documented in a study of T cell responses to AZD1222 COVID-19 vaccine. As concerns this clone: The antigen is unknown.

CDR1 SGHAT and CDR2 FQNNGV come from the germline V gene. J was trimmed by 4 bases and V by 1 base; bases with no gene match: 5. The CDR3 contains 15 residues. The protocol was immunoSEQ multiplex PCR, while the TCRdb copy is restricted to in-frame clones and leaves out a portion. In the table there are about 200,000 clones, approximately 93% of which are singletons. Study-wide results and limits: Variant regions that are unmutated are reportedly the target of nearly half of spike-specific TCRs. Spike-specific TCR repertoires showed rising breadth and depth after two AZD1222 doses. In a largely white British group with more females than males, clonal diversity was possibly underestimated. Researchers took repertoire samples only after the peak T cell response had come.

The V gene is TRBV11-2, the J gene TRBJ2-5; 8 positions match TRBD1. This specimen consisted of peripheral blood, obtained 28 days after the second AZD1222 dose. The source is an adult who received the AZD1222 COVID-19 vaccine. The CDR3 sequence is CASSLGRGLRETQYF. CDR3 sequence (DNA): TGTGCCAGCAGCTTAGGCAGGGGGCTGAGAGAGACCCAGTACTTC.